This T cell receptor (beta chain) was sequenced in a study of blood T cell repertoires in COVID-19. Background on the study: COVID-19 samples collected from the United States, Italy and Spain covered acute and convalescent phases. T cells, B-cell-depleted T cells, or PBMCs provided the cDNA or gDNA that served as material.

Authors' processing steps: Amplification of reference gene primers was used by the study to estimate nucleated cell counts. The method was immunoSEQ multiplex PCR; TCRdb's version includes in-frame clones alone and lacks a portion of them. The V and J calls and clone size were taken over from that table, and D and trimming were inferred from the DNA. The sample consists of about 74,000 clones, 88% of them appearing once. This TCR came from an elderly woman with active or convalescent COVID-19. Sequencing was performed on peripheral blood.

The CDR3 loop reads CASRQAGSYGYTF. In DNA form, the CDR3 reads TGTGCCAGCCGACAAGCCGGGAGCTATGGCTACACCTTC. V and J are TRBV5-4 and TRBJ1-2; D gene ambiguous. Germline V CDR1 and CDR2: SGHNT, YYREEE (reference sequence). Trimming took off 7 bases at V and 4 bases at J, with 14 bases between the two ends. This CDR3 has 13 residues.